This T cell receptor (beta chain) stems from a study of blood T cell repertoires in COVID-19. The wider study: Material from acute and convalescent COVID-19 was sourced from the United States, Italy and Spain. From T cells, B-cell-depleted T cells, or PBMCs came the material, which was cDNA or gDNA.

Trimming took 6 bases from V and 8 from J; bases not matched to a gene: 9. The length of the CDR3 is 13 residues. How the authors handled the data: Counts of nucleated cells, estimated from reference gene primer amplification, were obtained. Profiling relied on immunoSEQ multiplex PCR, and the TCRdb table lists in-frame clones only, not all of them. V and J calls and clone size are as listed in that table; D and trimming were resolved from the DNA. The sample lists roughly 200,000 clones; around nine tenths were seen once. The chain carries TRBV12-3 or TRBV12-4 and TRBJ1-2, with 7 bases that match TRBD1. The sequence was obtained from a man aged 40-50 years with acute or convalescent COVID-19. The material sequenced was peripheral blood. CDR3 nucleotide sequence: TGTGCCAGCAGCGCCTACAGGGGTCAGGGCTACACCTTC. Translation: CASSAYRGQGYTF.